The clone carrying this T cell receptor (beta chain) occurred a few times. This record belongs to a study of human T cells and chemical hapten exposure. CDR1 LGHDT and CDR2 YNNKEL come from the germline V gene (reference sequence). Trimming removed 0 bases from V and 0 bases from J; junction bases left unmatched: 8. The CDR3 sequence is 17 residues long. Stated time point: healthy volunteer bleed at 2 weeks. Unfractionated whole blood served as the source for total RNA extraction. TCRdb reprocessed the RACE reads with MiXCR, giving one entry per CDR3 protein. The table shows around 130,000 distinct CDR3 sequences, with about 9.4% occurring only once.

The gene calls are TRBV3-1 and TRBJ2-7, with 7 bases aligning to TRBD2. The clonotype was recovered from a male donor in good health. Some clones in this sample may be carry-over from other donors' samples. Sequenced input: whole blood. The CDR3 sequence: CASSQEIPGGPSYEQYF. The CDR3 DNA sequence: TGTGCCAGCAGCCAAGAAATCCCGGGAGGCCCCTCCTACGAGCAGTACTTC.